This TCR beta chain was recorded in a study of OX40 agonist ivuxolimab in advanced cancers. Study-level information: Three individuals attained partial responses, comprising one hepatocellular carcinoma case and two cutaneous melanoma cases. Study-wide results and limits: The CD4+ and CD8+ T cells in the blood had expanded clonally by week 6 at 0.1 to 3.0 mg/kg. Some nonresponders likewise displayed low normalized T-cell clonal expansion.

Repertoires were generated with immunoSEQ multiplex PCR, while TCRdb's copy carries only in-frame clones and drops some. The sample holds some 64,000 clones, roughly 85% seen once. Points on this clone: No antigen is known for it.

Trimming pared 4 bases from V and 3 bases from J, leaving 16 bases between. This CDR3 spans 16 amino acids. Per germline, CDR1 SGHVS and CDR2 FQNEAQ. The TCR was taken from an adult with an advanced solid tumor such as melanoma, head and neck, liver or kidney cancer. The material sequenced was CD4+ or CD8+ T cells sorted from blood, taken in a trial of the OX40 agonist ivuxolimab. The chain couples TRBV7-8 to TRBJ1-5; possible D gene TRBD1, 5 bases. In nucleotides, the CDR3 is TGTGCCAGCAGCTCCCCCGGGACGGCGTACAATCAGCCCCAGCATTTT. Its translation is CASSSPGTAYNQPQHF.